This note documents a single TCR beta chain sequence. Its ends do not fully match the called genes, so a read error is possible. The CDR3 sequence is 13 residues long. The germline V gene encodes CDR1 SGHRS and CDR2 YFSETQ. This record belongs to a study of blood T cell repertoires in COVID-19. Background on the study: Samples of COVID-19 (acute and convalescent) were obtained from the United States, Italy and Spain.

Original processing notes: Quantification of nucleated cells was approximated via reference gene primer amplification. Clones were read by immunoSEQ multiplex PCR, and TCRdb kept only the in-frame ones, dropping some. The DNA gave D and trimming, while V, J and clone size come from that table. Of 200,000 to 300,000 clones listed, roughly 80% were seen once; the top ten hold about 4.4%. What was sequenced was peripheral blood. This TCR was recovered from a woman aged 70 to 79 with acute or convalescent COVID-19. The rearrangement uses TRBV5-1 and TRBJ1-2; D is perhaps TRBD1 (5 bases). CDR3 DNA: TGTGCCAGCAGCTCCCAGGGTGTCTATGGCTACACCTTC. This translates into CASSSQGVYGYTF.